A single sample is the source of the 11 T cell receptor beta chains below, sequenced in a study of identical twins. TCRdb passed the 5' RACE reads through MiXCR, listing each CDR3 protein once. This repertoire shows roughly 200,000 distinct CDR3 sequences, roughly 15% found once; its top ten account for 35% to 45%. These data were also filed under a second study, of T cells expressing NK-cell markers.

Sequencing input: CD8+ T cells sorted from blood. These receptor sequences come from a woman between 18 and 30 years old in good health.

The gene calls are TRBV20-1 and TRBJ2-1; D remains unclear. Looked up from germline, CDR1 is DFQATT and CDR2 is SNEGSKA (reference sequence). The length of the CDR3 is 12 residues. V dropped 0 bases and J dropped 8 bases, with 8 bases sitting between them. CDR3: CSARDWADEQFF. CDR3 sequence (DNA): TGCAGTGCTAGAGACTGGGCTGATGAGCAGTTCTTC.

The chain links TRBV3-1 to TRBJ2-3; D gene ambiguous. The CDR3 extends over 14 amino acids. V was shortened by 0 bases and J by 2 bases, with 6 bases between the two germline ends. Germline loops: CDR1 LGHDT, CDR2 YNNKEL (reference sequence). For the CDR3, the DNA is TGTGCCAGCAGCCAAGACACAACCACAGATACGCAGTATTTT. It translates to CASSQDTTTDTQYF.

CDR3 sequence reads: CASSLLGTAYEQYF. CDR3 coding DNA: TGTGCCAGCAGCTTACTCGGGACGGCCTACGAGCAGTACTTC. This chain joins TRBV7-9 and TRBJ2-7; D may match TRBD1 or TRBD2 (5 bases each). Trimming removed 2 bases at V and 2 bases at J, with 10 bases between. Germline V gene sequence: CDR1 SEHNR, CDR2 FQNEAQ (reference sequence). There are 14 residues in the CDR3.

This chain connects TRBV9 to TRBJ2-2, with no clear D. Germline loops: CDR1 SGDLS, CDR2 YYNGEE. This CDR3 has 15 residues. V shed 0 bases and J shed 3 bases, with 9 bases lying between them. The DNA of the CDR3 is TGTGCCAGCAGCGTAGGTAGCCGATACACCGGGGAGCTGTTTTTT. As protein: CASSVGSRYTGELFF.

The rearrangement joins TRBV29-1 to TRBJ1-3; D is undetermined. The germline gives CDR1 SQVTM, CDR2 ANQGSEA. The CDR3 totals 15 residues. V was shortened by 1 base and J by 3 bases, with 13 bases between the two germline ends. The CDR3 sequence is CSVEGLSRGGNTIYF. The DNA of the CDR3 is TGCAGCGTTGAAGGTCTCTCCCGTGGTGGAAACACCATATATTTT.

This clonotype was counted at least ten times. The chain links TRBV12-3 or TRBV12-4 to TRBJ2-7; D is undetermined. Trimming shortened V by 4 bases and J by 7 bases, and 11 bases separated the two germline ends. The CDR3 is 12 residues long. The CDR3 spells CASSSGNREQYF. CDR3 DNA sequence: TGTGCCAGCAGTTCAGGCAATAGGGAGCAGTACTTC.

This chain links TRBV7-9 with TRBJ2-7; 9 bases fit TRBD1. Germline loops: CDR1 SEHNR, CDR2 FQNEAQ (reference sequence). CDR3 length equals 15 residues. After removal of 3 bases from V and 5 bases from J, the junction contained 8 bases not matched to a gene. CDR3 DNA sequence: TGTGCCAGCAGCTTCCTGAGGACAGGGGAGGACGAGCAGTACTTC. It specifies CASSFLRTGEDEQYF. The full variable domain, its missing parts supplied by reference TRBV7-9 and TRBJ2-7, is DTGVSQNPRHKITKRGQNVTFRCDPISEHNRLYWYRQTLGQGPEFLTYFQNEAQLEKSRLLSDRFSAERPKGSFSTLEIQRTEQGDSAMYLCASSFLRTGEDEQYFGPGTRLTVT.

This clonotype was seen at least ten times. The rearrangement links TRBV7-8 to TRBJ2-7; 11 nucleotides agree with TRBD2. Germline CDR1 SGHVS, CDR2 FQNEAQ. There are 15 residues in the CDR3. The V and J ends lost 5 bases and 4 bases, in that order; junction bases with no gene match: 7. CDR3 bases: TGTGCCAGCAGCGCCTTGACTAGCGGGGATTACGAGCAGTACTTC. This sequence encodes CASSALTSGDYEQYF.

The chain couples TRBV9 to TRBJ2-7, with a possible D match to TRBD1 (5 bases). Between the trimmed V and J ends, which lost 3 bases and 1 base, there was a span of 11 bases. The CDR3 is 14 residues long. Germline CDR1 is SGDLS and CDR2 is YYNGEE. DNA for the CDR3: TGTGCCAGCAGCGAGACAGAACGATCCTACGAGCAGTACTTC. This translates into CASSETERSYEQYF.

The rearrangement uses TRBV11-3 and TRBJ2-1, with D uncertain. The CDR3 totals 12 residues. The ends were cut back, 8 bases at V and 2 bases at J, with 7 bases in the middle. Germline V lookup: CDR1 SGHNT, CDR2 YENEEA. In DNA form, the CDR3 reads TGTGCCAGCGGACCGACCTACAATGAGCAGTTCTTC. Translating gives CASGPTYNEQFF.

This clonotype was detected only a few times. The V gene is TRBV10-3, the J gene TRBJ2-2; no definite D call. Per the germline V gene, CDR1 is ENHRY and CDR2 is SYGVKD. CDR3 size: 13 residues. Trimming shortened V by 5 bases and J by 3 bases, and 7 bases separated the two germline ends. The CDR3 sequence is CAISYGDTGELFF. CDR3 DNA: TGTGCCATCAGTTACGGTGACACCGGGGAGCTGTTTTTT.